This TCR beta chain was captured in a study of spatial heterogeneity in lung cancer. The wider study: Bulk RNA-seq from matched material yielded a T cell module score that correlated strongly with TCR transcript counts in tumor regions.

Findings and limits, study-wide: How many expanded intratumoral alpha and beta TCRs were present tracked the tumor mutation count, which was a count of nonsynonymous mutations.

This clonotype was detected ten times or more. Its specificity is not known. CDR1 is MNHNY, CDR2 SVGAGI, per germline (reference sequence). The CDR3 has 15 amino acids. With V trimmed by 1 base and J by 9 bases, 9 bases remained unmatched. The time point was: sample taken at primary tumor resection. 72 TRACERx patients with early, untreated non-small cell lung cancer donated samples. TCRdb reanalysed the 5' RACE reads using MiXCR and keeps one entry per CDR3 protein. The sample has thousands of distinct CDR3 sequences, roughly 5.5% seen once. The rearrangement links TRBV6-6 to TRBJ1-5; 7 bases line up with TRBD1. This specimen was lung tumor tissue, taken at surgery. This TCR was recovered from a female donor with early-stage non-small cell lung cancer. The CDR3 DNA follows: TGTGCCAGCAGTTACTTGGGTGACAGGGATTCGCCCCAGCATTTT. The encoded protein is CASSYLGDRDSPQHF.